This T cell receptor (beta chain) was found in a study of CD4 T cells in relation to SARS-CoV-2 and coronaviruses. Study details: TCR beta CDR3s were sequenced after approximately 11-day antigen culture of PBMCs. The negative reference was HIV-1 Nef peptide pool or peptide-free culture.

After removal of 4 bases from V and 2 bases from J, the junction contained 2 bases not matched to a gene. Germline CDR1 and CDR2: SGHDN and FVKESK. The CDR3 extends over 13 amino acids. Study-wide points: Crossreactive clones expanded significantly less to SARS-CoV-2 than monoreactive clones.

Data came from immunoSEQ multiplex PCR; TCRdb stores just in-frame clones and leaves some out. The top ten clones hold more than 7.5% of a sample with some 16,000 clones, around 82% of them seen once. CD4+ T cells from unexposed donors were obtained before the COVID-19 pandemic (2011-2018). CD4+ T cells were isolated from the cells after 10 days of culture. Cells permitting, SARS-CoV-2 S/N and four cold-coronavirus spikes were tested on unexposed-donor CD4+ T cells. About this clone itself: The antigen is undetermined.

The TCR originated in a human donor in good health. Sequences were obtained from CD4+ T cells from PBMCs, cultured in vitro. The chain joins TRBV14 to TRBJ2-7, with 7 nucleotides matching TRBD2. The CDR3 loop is CASSLGLAYEQYF. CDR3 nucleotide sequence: TGTGCCAGCAGCCTTGGACTAGCCTACGAGCAGTACTTC.